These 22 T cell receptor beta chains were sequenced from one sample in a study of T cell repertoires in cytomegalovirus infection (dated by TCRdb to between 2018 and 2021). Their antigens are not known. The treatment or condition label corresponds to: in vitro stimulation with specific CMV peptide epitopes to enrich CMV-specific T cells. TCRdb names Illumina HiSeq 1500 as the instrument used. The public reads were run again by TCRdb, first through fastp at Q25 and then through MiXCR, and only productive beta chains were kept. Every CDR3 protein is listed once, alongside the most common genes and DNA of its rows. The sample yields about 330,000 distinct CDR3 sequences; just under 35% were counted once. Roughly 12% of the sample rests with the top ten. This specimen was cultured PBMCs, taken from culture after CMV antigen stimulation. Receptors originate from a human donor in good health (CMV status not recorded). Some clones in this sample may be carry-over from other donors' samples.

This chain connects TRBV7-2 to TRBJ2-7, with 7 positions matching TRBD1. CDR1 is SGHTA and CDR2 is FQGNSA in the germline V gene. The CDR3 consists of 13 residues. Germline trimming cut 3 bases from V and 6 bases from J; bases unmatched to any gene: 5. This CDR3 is CASSLTGMGEQYV. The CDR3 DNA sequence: TGTGCCAGCAGCTTGACAGGGATGGGCGAGCAGTACGTC.

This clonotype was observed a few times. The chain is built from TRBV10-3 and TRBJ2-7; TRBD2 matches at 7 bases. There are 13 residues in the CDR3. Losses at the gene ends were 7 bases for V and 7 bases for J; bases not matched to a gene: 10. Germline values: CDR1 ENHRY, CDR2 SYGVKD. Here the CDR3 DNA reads TGTGCCATCACCTGGACTGCCGGGGGGGAGCAGTACGTC. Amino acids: CAITWTAGGEQYV.

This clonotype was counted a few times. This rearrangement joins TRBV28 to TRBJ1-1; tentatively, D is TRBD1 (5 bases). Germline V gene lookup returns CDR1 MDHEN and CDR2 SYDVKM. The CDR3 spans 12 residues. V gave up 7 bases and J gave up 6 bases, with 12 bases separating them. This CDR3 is CASTPWGSEAFF. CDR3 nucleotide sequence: TGTGCCAGCACTCCCTGGGGGTCTGAAGCTTTCTTT.

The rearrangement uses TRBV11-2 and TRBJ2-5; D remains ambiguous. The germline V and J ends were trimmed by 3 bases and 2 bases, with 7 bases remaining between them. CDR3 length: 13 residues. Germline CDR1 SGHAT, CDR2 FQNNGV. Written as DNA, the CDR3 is TGTGCCAGCAGCTTTCCACTACAAGAGACCCAGTACTTC. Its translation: CASSFPLQETQYF.

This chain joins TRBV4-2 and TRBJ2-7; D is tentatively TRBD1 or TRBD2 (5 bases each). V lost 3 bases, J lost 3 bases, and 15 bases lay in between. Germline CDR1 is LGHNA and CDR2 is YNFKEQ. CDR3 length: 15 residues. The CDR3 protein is CASSQGERLLYEQYF. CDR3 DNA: TGTGCCAGCAGCCAGGGGGAAAGGCTCCTCTACGAGCAGTACTTC.

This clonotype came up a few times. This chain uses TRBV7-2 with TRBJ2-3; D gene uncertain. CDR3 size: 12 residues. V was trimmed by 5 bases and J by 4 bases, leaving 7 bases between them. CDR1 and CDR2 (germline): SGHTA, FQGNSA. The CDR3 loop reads CASSPVPDTQYF. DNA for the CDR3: TGTGCCAGCAGCCCTGTCCCAGATACGCAGTATTTT.

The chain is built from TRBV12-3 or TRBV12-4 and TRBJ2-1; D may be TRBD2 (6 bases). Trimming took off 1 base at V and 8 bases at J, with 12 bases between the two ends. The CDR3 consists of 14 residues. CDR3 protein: CASSLEVAVDEQFF. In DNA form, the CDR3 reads TGTGCCAGCAGTTTAGAGGTAGCGGTGGATGAGCAGTTCTTC.

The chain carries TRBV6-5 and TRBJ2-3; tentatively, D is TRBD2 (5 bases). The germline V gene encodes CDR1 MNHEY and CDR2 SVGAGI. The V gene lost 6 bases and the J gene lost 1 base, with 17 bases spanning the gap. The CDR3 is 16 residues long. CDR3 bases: TGTGCCAGCAGAAAACTACACTTGCGGGGCACAGATACGCAGTATTTT. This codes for CASRKLHLRGTDTQYF.

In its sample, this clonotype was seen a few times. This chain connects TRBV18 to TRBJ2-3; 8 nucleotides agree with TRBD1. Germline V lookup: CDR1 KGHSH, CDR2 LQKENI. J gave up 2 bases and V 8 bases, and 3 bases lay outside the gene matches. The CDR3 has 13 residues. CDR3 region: CASTGQDTDTQYF. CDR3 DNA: TGTGCCAGCACGGGACAGGACACAGATACGCAGTATTTT.

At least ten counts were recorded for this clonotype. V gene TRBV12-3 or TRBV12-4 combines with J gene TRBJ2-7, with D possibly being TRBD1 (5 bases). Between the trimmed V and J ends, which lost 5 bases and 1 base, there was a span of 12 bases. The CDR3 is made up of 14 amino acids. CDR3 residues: CASSLTRVSYEQYF. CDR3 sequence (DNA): TGTGCCAGCAGTCTCACCAGGGTTTCCTACGAGCAGTACTTC.

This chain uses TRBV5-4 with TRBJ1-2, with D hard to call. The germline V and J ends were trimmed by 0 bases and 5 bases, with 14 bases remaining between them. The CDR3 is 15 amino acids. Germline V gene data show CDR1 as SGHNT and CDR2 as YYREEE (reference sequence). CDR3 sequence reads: CASSLAGLDLYGYTF. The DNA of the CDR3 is TGTGCCAGCAGCTTGGCCGGTCTAGATCTTTATGGCTACACCTTC. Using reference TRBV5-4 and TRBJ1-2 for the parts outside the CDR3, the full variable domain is ETGVTQSPTHLIKTRGQQVTLRCSSQSGHNTVSWYQQALGQGPQFIFQYYREEENGRGNFPPRFSGLQFPNYSSELNVNALELDDSALYLCASSLAGLDLYGYTFGSGTRLTVV.

The CDR3 coding sequence is TGTGCCAGCAAGGGGGGCGTAGATACGCAGTATTTT. Translating it yields CASKGGVDTQYF. The chain joins TRBV6-2 or TRBV6-3 to TRBJ2-3; either TRBD1 or TRBD2 may supply D (6 bases each). Between the trimmed V and J ends, which lost 7 bases and 5 bases, there was a span of 10 bases. Per the germline V gene, CDR1 is MNHEY and CDR2 is SVGEGT. The CDR3 length is 12 residues.

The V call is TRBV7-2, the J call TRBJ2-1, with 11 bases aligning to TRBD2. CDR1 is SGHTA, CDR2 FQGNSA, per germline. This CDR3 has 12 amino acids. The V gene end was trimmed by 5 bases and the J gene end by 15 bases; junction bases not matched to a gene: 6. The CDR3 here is CASSLLAGERFF. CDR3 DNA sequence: TGTGCCAGCAGCCTACTAGCGGGGGAACGGTTCTTC. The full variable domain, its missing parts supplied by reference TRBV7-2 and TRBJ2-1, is GAGVSQSPSNKVTEKGKDVELRCDPISGHTALYWYRQSLGQGLEFLIYFQGNSAPDKSGLPSDRFSAERTGGSVSTLTIQRTQQEDSAVYLCASSLLAGERFFGPGTRLTVL.

The CDR3 spells CASSVWGSSYEQYF. In DNA, the CDR3 is TGTGCCAGCAGCGTATGGGGTAGCTCCTACGAGCAGTACTTC. The chain joins TRBV7-9 to TRBJ2-7; D unresolved. V lost 5 bases, J lost 0 bases, and 11 bases lay in between. The length of the CDR3 is 14 residues. Germline V gene lookup returns CDR1 SEHNR and CDR2 FQNEAQ (reference sequence).

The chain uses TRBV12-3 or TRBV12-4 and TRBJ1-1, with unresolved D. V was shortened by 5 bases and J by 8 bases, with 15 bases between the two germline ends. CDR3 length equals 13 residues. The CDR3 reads CASSPDSGGEAFF. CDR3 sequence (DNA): TGTGCCAGCAGTCCGGACTCCGGCGGCGAAGCTTTCTTT.

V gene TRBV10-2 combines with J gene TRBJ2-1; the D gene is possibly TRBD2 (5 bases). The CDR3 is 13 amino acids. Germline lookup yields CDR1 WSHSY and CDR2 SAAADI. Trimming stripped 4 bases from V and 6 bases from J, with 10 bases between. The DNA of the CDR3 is TGCGCCAGCAGTGGTGGGGAGCGCAATGAGCAGTTCTTC. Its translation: CASSGGERNEQFF.

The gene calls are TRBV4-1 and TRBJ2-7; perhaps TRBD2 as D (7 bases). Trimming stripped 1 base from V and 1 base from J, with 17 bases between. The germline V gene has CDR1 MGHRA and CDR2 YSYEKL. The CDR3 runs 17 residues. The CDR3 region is CASSQAGGAHNSYEQYV. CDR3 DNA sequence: TGCGCCAGCAGCCAAGCTGGGGGGGCTCACAATTCCTACGAGCAGTACGTC.

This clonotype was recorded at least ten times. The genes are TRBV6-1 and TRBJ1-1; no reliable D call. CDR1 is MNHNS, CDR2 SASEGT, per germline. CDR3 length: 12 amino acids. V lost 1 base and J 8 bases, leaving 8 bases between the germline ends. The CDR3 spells CASSEVQQEAFF. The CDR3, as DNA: TGTGCCAGCAGTGAAGTCCAGCAAGAAGCTTTCTTT.

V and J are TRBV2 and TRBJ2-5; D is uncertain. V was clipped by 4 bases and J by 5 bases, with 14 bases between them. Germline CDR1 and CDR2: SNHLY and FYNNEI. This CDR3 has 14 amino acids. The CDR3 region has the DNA TGTGCCAGCAGTGCAAGGCGGCTGGGCGAGACCCAGTACTTC. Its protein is CASSARRLGETQYF. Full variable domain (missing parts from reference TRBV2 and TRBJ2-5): EPEVTQTPSHQVTQMGQEVILRCVPISNHLYFYWYRQILGQKVEFLVSFYNNEISEKSEIFDDQFSVERPDGSNFTLKIRSTKLEDSAMYFCASSARRLGETQYFGPGTRLLVL.

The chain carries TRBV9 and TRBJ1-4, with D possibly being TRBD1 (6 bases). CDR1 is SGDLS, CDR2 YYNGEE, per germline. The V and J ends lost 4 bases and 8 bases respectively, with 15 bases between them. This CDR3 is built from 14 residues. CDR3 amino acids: CASSPDSLGEKLFF. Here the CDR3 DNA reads TGTGCCAGCAGCCCGGACAGCCTAGGGGAAAAACTGTTTTTT. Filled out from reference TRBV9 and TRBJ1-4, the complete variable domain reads DSGVTQTPKHLITATGQRVTLRCSPRSGDLSVYWYQQSLDQGLQFLIQYYNGEERAKGNILERFSAQQFPDLHSELNLSSLELGDSALYFCASSPDSLGEKLFFGSGTQLSVL.

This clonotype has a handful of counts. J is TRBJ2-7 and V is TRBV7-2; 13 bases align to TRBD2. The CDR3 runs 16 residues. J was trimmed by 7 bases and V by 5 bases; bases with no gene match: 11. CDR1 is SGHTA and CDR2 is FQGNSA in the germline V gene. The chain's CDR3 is CASSPWTSGGTIEQYF. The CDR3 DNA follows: TGTGCCAGCAGCCCCTGGACTAGCGGGGGAACCATTGAGCAGTACTTC.

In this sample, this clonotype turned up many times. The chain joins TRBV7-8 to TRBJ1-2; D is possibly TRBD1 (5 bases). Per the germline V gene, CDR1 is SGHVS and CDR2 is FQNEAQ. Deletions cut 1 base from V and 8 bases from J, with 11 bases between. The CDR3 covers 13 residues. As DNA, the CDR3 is TGTGCCAGCAGCTTAGGAGGGTGGGACGGCTACACCTTC. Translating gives CASSLGGWDGYTF. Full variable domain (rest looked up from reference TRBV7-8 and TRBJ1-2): GAGVSQSPRYKVAKRGQDVALRCDPISGHVSLFWYQQALGQGPEFLTYFQNEAQLDKSGLPSDRFFAERPEGSVSTLKIQRTQQEDSAVYLCASSLGGWDGYTFGSGTRLTVV.